The rows below give T cell receptor beta chains drawn from one sample of a study of blood T cell repertoires in COVID-19. The method was immunoSEQ multiplex PCR; TCRdb's version includes in-frame clones alone and lacks a portion of them. The sample lists some 200,000 clones, roughly 81% occurring once. The sample was peripheral blood. The source is a woman between 50 and 59 years old with active or convalescent COVID-19. The CDR3 runs from the conserved cysteine through the conserved F or W. The D gene is left open where the match is weak. The listing skips clone size in some rows; elsewhere it reads once, few, many or a size class.

CDR3nt | CDR3aa | d_gene | abundance | j_gene | v_gene
TGCGCCAGCAGCTTCGGGACACAGATCCAAGAGACCCAGTACTTC | CASSFGTQIQETQYF | NA | NA | TRBJ2-5 | TRBV5-1
TGTGCCAGCAGCCCAGGGCGAAGTAGCGGGAGTACAGGGGATACGCAGTATTTT | CASSPGRSSGSTGDTQYF | TRBD2 | NA | TRBJ2-3 | TRBV11-3
TGTGCCAGCAGCTTGGCCGGGAGCCTTAATGAAAAACTGTTTTTT | CASSLAGSLNEKLFF | NA | NA | TRBJ1-4 | TRBV5-4
TGTGCCAGCACCCTATCGGACAGGGAAGCTTTCTTT | CASTLSDREAFF | TRBD1 | NA | TRBJ1-1 | TRBV28
TGTGCCAGCAGCTTGGCCACTGCAGGGCTCCAGCCCCAGCATTTT | CASSLATAGLQPQHF | NA | NA | TRBJ1-5 | TRBV5-6
TGTGCCAGTAAAGGGGGACGAGCGGTTATAACCGGGGAGCTGTTTTTT | CASKGGRAVITGELFF | NA | NA | TRBJ2-2 | TRBV19
TGCGCCAGCAGCTTGGCCACAGGGGGAGAGACCCAGTACTTC | CASSLATGGETQYF | TRBD1 | NA | TRBJ2-5 | TRBV5-1
TGTGCCAGCATCAGAGGGGGATCTGGCTACACCTTC | CASIRGGSGYTF | NA | NA | TRBJ1-2 | TRBV5-6
TGTGCCAGCAGCCAAGAACGGGGGGCCAAGTTCTTC | CASSQERGAKFF | NA | few | TRBJ2-1 | TRBV3-1/TRBV3-2
TGTGCCAGCAGCCCCCTAGCGGGAGGGCTTCGTAAGTACTTC | CASSPLAGGLRKYF | TRBD2 | NA | TRBJ2-4 | TRBV28
TGTGCCAGCAGCCAAGAACGCAGGGGCGCGACAGATACGCAGTATTTT | CASSQERRGATDTQYF | NA | NA | TRBJ2-3 | TRBV4-2
TGTGCCATCAGTGAGATGGCAGGACTTTTCTTC | CAISEMAGLFF | NA | NA | TRBJ2-1 | TRBV10-3
TGTGCCAGCAGGGACGTAGCGGAGGGCTACGAGCAGTACTTC | CASRDVAEGYEQYF | NA | NA | TRBJ2-7 | TRBV6-5
TGTGCCAGCAGTCCCCGACTAGCGGGAGTTGGTGAGCAGTTCTTC | CASSPRLAGVGEQFF | TRBD2 | NA | TRBJ2-1 | TRBV28
TGTGCCAGCAGTTTAACGGGACAGGGCAACACTGAAGCTTTCTTT | CASSLTGQGNTEAFF | TRBD1 | NA | TRBJ1-1 | TRBV28
TGCAGCGTTAGGGGTTTACAGGGAACTTCTGGAAACACCATATATTTT | CSVRGLQGTSGNTIYF | NA | once | TRBJ1-3 | TRBV29-1
TGTGCCACCAGTGATTTCGGGGATCGGGGCTACACCTTC | CATSDFGDRGYTF | NA | NA | TRBJ1-2 | TRBV24-1
TGTGCCAGCAGTTCCGTCCTCGGACAGGAGAGAGATACGCAGTATTTT | CASSSVLGQERDTQYF | TRBD1 | once | TRBJ2-3 | TRBV28
TGTGCCAGCAGCCCTGGGACAGGGGCCAGCACTGAAGCTTTCTTT | CASSPGTGASTEAFF | TRBD1 | NA | TRBJ1-1 | TRBV7-9
TGTGCCATCAGTGAGTCGACTCGAGGGAGCAATCAGCCCCAGCATTTT | CAISESTRGSNQPQHF | NA | NA | TRBJ1-5 | TRBV10-3
TGTGCCAGCAGCTCCCCCTTGGACAGCCATGGCACCATATATTTT | CASSSPLDSHGTIYF | NA | NA | TRBJ1-3 | TRBV11-2
TGTGCCACCAGCAGAGGGGACAGGGTTGGAAACACCATATATTTT | CATSRGDRVGNTIYF | TRBD1 | NA | TRBJ1-3 | TRBV15
TGTGCCAGCAGGGAGGGACAGGGGAGGAGTGAAGCTTTCTTT | CASREGQGRSEAFF | TRBD1 | few | TRBJ1-1 | TRBV6-5
TGTGCCACCAGTGAACAGGACAGGAACTATGGCTACACCTTC | CATSEQDRNYGYTF | TRBD1 | NA | TRBJ1-2 | TRBV24-1
TGCAGTGCTAGTAGCCCGCAAGGGGCCCAGTACTTC | CSASSPQGAQYF | NA | NA | TRBJ2-5 | TRBV20-1
TGTGCCAGCAGTCCGGCTAGCGGGGGGGCCGGAAATACGCAGTATTTT | CASSPASGGAGNTQYF | TRBD2 | NA | TRBJ2-3 | TRBV28
TGTGCCAGCAGCCCGGTTACTAGCAGTAATGAGCAGTTCTTC | CASSPVTSSNEQFF | NA | NA | TRBJ2-1 | TRBV6-5
TGTGCCAGTAGCACAGGGGGGGATTACAATGAGCAGTTCTTC | CASSTGGDYNEQFF | NA | NA | TRBJ2-1 | TRBV19
TGTGCCAGCAGGACAGGACCTGAAGCTTTCTTT | CASRTGPEAFF | NA | NA | TRBJ1-1 | TRBV28
TGCGCCAGCAGTGAGTCACAGGCAACTAATGAAAAACTGTTTTTT | CASSESQATNEKLFF | NA | NA | TRBJ1-4 | TRBV10-1
TGTGCCAGCAGCCCGGATGGGGGGGTCATCTATGGCTACACCTTC | CASSPDGGVIYGYTF | NA | NA | TRBJ1-2 | TRBV5-6
TGTGCCAGCACCGGACAGAGTAACACTGAAGCTTTCTTT | CASTGQSNTEAFF | NA | NA | TRBJ1-1 | TRBV6-5
TGTGCCAGCTCACCGTGGAATATTGACAAAAACACTGAAGCTTTCTTT | CASSPWNIDKNTEAFF | NA | NA | TRBJ1-1 | TRBV18
TGCGCCAGCAGCTTGGAAGGGGGCCACGCTCAGCCCCAGCATTTT | CASSLEGGHAQPQHF | TRBD1 | NA | TRBJ1-5 | TRBV5-1
TGTGCCAGCAGCGGGAAGGTGAACACTGAAGCTTTCTTT | CASSGKVNTEAFF | NA | NA | TRBJ1-1 | TRBV12-3/TRBV12-4
TGTGCCAGCATCACCCGAGGCCCTAACTATGGCTACACCTTC | CASITRGPNYGYTF | NA | once | TRBJ1-2 | TRBV28
TGTGCCAGTACTCTAAAATCACAGGGGCGGTCTGAAGCTTTCTTT | CASTLKSQGRSEAFF | TRBD1 | few | TRBJ1-1 | TRBV19
TGTGCCAGCTCCCGACAGGCGTCCTCAGGGGGGAGCAATCAGCCCCAGCATTTT | CASSRQASSGGSNQPQHF | TRBD1 | NA | TRBJ1-5 | TRBV18
TGTGCTAGTGGTTTCGGGGTAGGACAGGGGCTCACTGAAGCTTTCTTT | CASGFGVGQGLTEAFF | TRBD1 | once | TRBJ1-1 | TRBV12-5
TGTGCCAGCGCATTGGGAGGAGGCAGGGGGCGTCTGGCCTTC | CASALGGGRGRLAF | TRBD1 | NA | TRBJ1-2 | TRBV5-8
TGTGCCAGCAGTCGGACAGGGGTTAGCACAGATACGCAGTATTTT | CASSRTGVSTDTQYF | TRBD1 | NA | TRBJ2-3 | TRBV6-6
TGTGCCAGCAGCTTGAGCCCTAGCACAGATACGCAGTATTTT | CASSLSPSTDTQYF | NA | once | TRBJ2-3 | TRBV5-4